Listed below are T cell receptor beta chains from one sample, sequenced in a study of cytomegalovirus exposure and HLA in healthy donors. Clones were sequenced by immunoSEQ multiplex PCR, and TCRdb holds only the in-frame ones, with some missing. In the table there are approximately 140,000 clones, about 86% of which are singletons. Material for sequencing was PBMCs. Source of these receptors: a young man in good health and CMV-seronegative. Both conserved end residues are part of each CDR3. The D gene is left open where the match is weak. Size is stated for part of the rows, as once, few or many counts, or as a class when the clone is expanded.

clone_size: .
j_call: TRBJ2-7
d_call: .
v_call: TRBV20-1
cdr3_nt: TGCAGTGCTAGAGACGCCTACGAGCAGTACTTC
cdr3_aa: CSARDAYEQYF

clone_size: .
j_call: TRBJ1-5
d_call: .
v_call: TRBV9
cdr3_nt: TGTGCCAGCAGCCCAGAAGGACATCCCGATCAGCCCCAGCATTTT
cdr3_aa: CASSPEGHPDQPQHF

clone_size: once
j_call: TRBJ1-5
d_call: TRBD1
v_call: TRBV27
cdr3_nt: TGTGCCAGCAGTGGGACAGGGGTTCAGCCCCAGCATTTT
cdr3_aa: CASSGTGVQPQHF

clone_size: .
j_call: TRBJ1-5
d_call: .
v_call: TRBV7-8
cdr3_nt: TGTGCCAGCAGCTTAGCGCTGTCAGGGACTTTCCATCAGCCCCAGCATTTT
cdr3_aa: CASSLALSGTFHQPQHF

clone_size: .
j_call: TRBJ1-4
d_call: TRBD1
v_call: TRBV28
cdr3_nt: TGTGCCAGCAGTAACGACAGGGGAGGGGGGGAAAAACTGTTTTTT
cdr3_aa: CASSNDRGGGEKLFF

clone_size: .
j_call: TRBJ2-5
d_call: TRBD2
v_call: TRBV9
cdr3_nt: TGTGCCAGCAGCCCAGGACTAGCGGGAGGAGAGACCCAGTACTTC
cdr3_aa: CASSPGLAGGETQYF

clone_size: .
j_call: TRBJ2-1
d_call: .
v_call: TRBV20-1
cdr3_nt: TGCAGTGCTACCAAGCTCGATGAGCAGTTCTTC
cdr3_aa: CSATKLDEQFF

clone_size: .
j_call: TRBJ2-7
d_call: .
v_call: TRBV19
cdr3_nt: TGTGCCAGTAGTATCCGTCAGGGGAAGTCCTACGAGCAGTACTTC
cdr3_aa: CASSIRQGKSYEQYF

clone_size: few
j_call: TRBJ2-7
d_call: .
v_call: TRBV5-4
cdr3_nt: TGTGCCAGCAGCTTGGGTTCGGGGGGCCATGCCTACGAGCAGTACTTC
cdr3_aa: CASSLGSGGHAYEQYF

clone_size: once
j_call: TRBJ1-2
d_call: .
v_call: TRBV27
cdr3_nt: TGTGCCAGCAACCAGGCTCCACACCGGGGCTATGGCTACACCTTC
cdr3_aa: CASNQAPHRGYGYTF

clone_size: .
j_call: TRBJ1-4
d_call: .
v_call: TRBV7-9
cdr3_nt: TGTGCCAGCAGCCCCAGTCCGGGACAAAGTAATGAAAAACTGTTTTTT
cdr3_aa: CASSPSPGQSNEKLFF

clone_size: .
j_call: TRBJ2-1
d_call: TRBD2
v_call: TRBV7-2
cdr3_nt: TGTGCCAGCAGCTTACTGGCCAGCGGGGGCCTATACAATGAGCAGTTCTTC
cdr3_aa: CASSLLASGGLYNEQFF

clone_size: .
j_call: TRBJ2-7
d_call: TRBD2
v_call: TRBV27
cdr3_nt: TGTGCCAGCAGTTTTATTGCCGGACTAGCGGGGTACGAGCAGTACTTC
cdr3_aa: CASSFIAGLAGYEQYF

clone_size: .
j_call: TRBJ2-3
d_call: TRBD2
v_call: TRBV5-1
cdr3_nt: TGCGCCAGCAGTTGGGACCGACTAGCGGCGAATTCGCTTTCTAGCACAGATACGCAGTATTTT
cdr3_aa: CASSWDRLAANSLSSTDTQYF

clone_size: .
j_call: TRBJ2-2
d_call: .
v_call: TRBV11-2
cdr3_nt: TGTGCCAGCAGCTCCCCCCGCAGGCACACCGGGGAGCTGTTTTTT
cdr3_aa: CASSSPRRHTGELFF

clone_size: .
j_call: TRBJ2-7
d_call: .
v_call: TRBV5-6
cdr3_nt: TGTGCCAGCAGCTTGGGGGGCGGCTACGAGCAGTACTTC
cdr3_aa: CASSLGGGYEQYF

clone_size: .
j_call: TRBJ2-7
d_call: TRBD2
v_call: TRBV18
cdr3_nt: TGTGCCAGCTCCCCCAGGACTCCAACTAGCGGGGGGGCCTACGAGCAGTACTTC
cdr3_aa: CASSPRTPTSGGAYEQYF

clone_size: .
j_call: TRBJ2-1
d_call: .
v_call: TRBV11-2
cdr3_nt: TGTGCCAGCAGCCATGGACCTAGCCGGCACAATGAGCAGTTCTTC
cdr3_aa: CASSHGPSRHNEQFF

clone_size: .
j_call: TRBJ2-7
d_call: TRBD2
v_call: TRBV28
cdr3_nt: TGTGCCAGCAGCTTCGGGAGGGGACTCGAGCAGTACTTC
cdr3_aa: CASSFGRGLEQYF

clone_size: .
j_call: TRBJ1-3
d_call: .
v_call: TRBV9
cdr3_nt: TGTGCCAGTAGCCTTAGGGGCTCTGGAAACACCATATATTTT
cdr3_aa: CASSLRGSGNTIYF

clone_size: once
j_call: TRBJ2-2
d_call: .
v_call: TRBV5-1
cdr3_nt: TGCGCCAGCAGCTTGGGGACGGGGACCGGGGAGCTGTTTTTT
cdr3_aa: CASSLGTGTGELFF

clone_size: once
j_call: TRBJ1-2
d_call: TRBD1
v_call: TRBV10-3
cdr3_nt: TGTGCCATCAGTGAGTCGGTGGCAGGGGGTGGCTACACCTTC
cdr3_aa: CAISESVAGGGYTF

clone_size: .
j_call: TRBJ2-5
d_call: TRBD2
v_call: TRBV7-6
cdr3_nt: TGTGCCAGCAGCCTGTCGGGGGGGGCAGTCCAAGAGACCCAGTACTTC
cdr3_aa: CASSLSGGAVQETQYF

clone_size: once
j_call: TRBJ2-7
d_call: TRBD1
v_call: TRBV6-1
cdr3_nt: TGTGCCAGCCGGCCGGGACAGGGGACGACCTACGAGCAGTACTTC
cdr3_aa: CASRPGQGTTYEQYF

clone_size: .
j_call: TRBJ2-1
d_call: .
v_call: TRBV6-6
cdr3_nt: TGTGCCAGCGGGGTCTGGGCGGGACCCTACAATGAGCAGTTCTTC
cdr3_aa: CASGVWAGPYNEQFF

clone_size: .
j_call: TRBJ2-1
d_call: .
v_call: TRBV5-4
cdr3_nt: TGTGCCAGCAGCCGGACTATGGGGCTCAATGAGCAGTTCTTC
cdr3_aa: CASSRTMGLNEQFF

clone_size: .
j_call: TRBJ2-7
d_call: .
v_call: TRBV7-9
cdr3_nt: TGTGCCAGCAGCCTACCGCGACATACCCCTAACGAGCAGTACTTC
cdr3_aa: CASSLPRHTPNEQYF

clone_size: .
j_call: TRBJ2-2
d_call: .
v_call: TRBV6-6
cdr3_nt: TGTGCCAGCAGTTACGGACAAAGGGCCGGGGAGCTGTTTTTT
cdr3_aa: CASSYGQRAGELFF

clone_size: few
j_call: TRBJ1-5
d_call: .
v_call: TRBV10-3
cdr3_nt: TGTGCCATCAGCGGGGTTGATCAGCCCCAGCATTTT
cdr3_aa: CAISGVDQPQHF

clone_size: .
j_call: TRBJ2-7
d_call: .
v_call: TRBV7-2
cdr3_nt: TGTGCCAGCAGCTTAGGGCTGGCCGAGCAGTACTTC
cdr3_aa: CASSLGLAEQYF

clone_size: .
j_call: TRBJ2-7
d_call: .
v_call: TRBV11-2
cdr3_nt: TGTGCCAGCAGCCATACAGGTGCCCCCTACGAGCAGTACTTC
cdr3_aa: CASSHTGAPYEQYF

clone_size: .
j_call: TRBJ1-5
d_call: .
v_call: TRBV19
cdr3_nt: TGTGCCAGTAAACTAAGTCTTAGCAATCAGCCCCAGCATTTT
cdr3_aa: CASKLSLSNQPQHF

clone_size: .
j_call: TRBJ2-5
d_call: TRBD2
v_call: TRBV5-4
cdr3_nt: TGTGCCACCCTGGGGGGGGAGACCCAGTACTTC
cdr3_aa: CATLGGETQYF

clone_size: .
j_call: TRBJ2-1
d_call: TRBD2
v_call: TRBV6-5
cdr3_nt: TGTGCCAGCAGTTACTCGTCTAGCGGGGGCAATGAGCAGTTCTTC
cdr3_aa: CASSYSSSGGNEQFF

clone_size: once
j_call: TRBJ2-5
d_call: TRBD2
v_call: TRBV5-1
cdr3_nt: TGCGCCAGCAGCCCGGGACTAGCGGGGAAATTTCAAGAGACCCAGTACTTC
cdr3_aa: CASSPGLAGKFQETQYF

clone_size: .
j_call: TRBJ2-7
d_call: .
v_call: TRBV30
cdr3_nt: TGTGCCTGGAAACAGGTAGTCGAGCAGTACTTC
cdr3_aa: CAWKQVVEQYF

clone_size: .
j_call: TRBJ1-1
d_call: TRBD1
v_call: TRBV5-5
cdr3_nt: TGTGCCAGCAGCTTGAGGCAGGGGGCCACTGAAGCTTTCTTT
cdr3_aa: CASSLRQGATEAFF

clone_size: .
j_call: TRBJ1-2
d_call: TRBD1
v_call: TRBV9
cdr3_nt: TGTGCCAGCAGCGAGGCAGGGGGCTTGGTGAGCACCTTC
cdr3_aa: CASSEAGGLVSTF

clone_size: few
j_call: TRBJ2-1
d_call: TRBD1
v_call: TRBV5-1
cdr3_nt: TGCGCCAGCAGCTTGGACAGGGGCAATGAGCAGTTCTTC
cdr3_aa: CASSLDRGNEQFF

clone_size: .
j_call: TRBJ1-3
d_call: .
v_call: TRBV28
cdr3_nt: TGTGCCAGCATGAGGGTCCGAAACACCATATATTTT
cdr3_aa: CASMRVRNTIYF